A single sample gave rise to the 27 T cell receptor beta chains below, sequenced in a study of cytomegalovirus exposure and HLA in healthy donors (dated by TCRdb to 2016 to 2017). Preparation of the library involved the immunoSEQ multiplex PCR assay. For the multiplex PCR, a mixture combining 60 forward primers for TCR Vbeta segments and 13 reverse primers for TCR Jbeta segments was used. TCRdb's version of the immuneACCESS table is confined to in-frame rearrangements and falls short of the full clone set. An unresolved V gene accounts for under half of the shortfall where checked; the remainder is of unknown origin. This sample comprises around 200,000 clones, 65% to 90% of them detected only once. Roughly 0.33% of the sample is in the top ten clones. Sequencing was done on a sample of PBMCs. These receptors all come from a woman aged 25 to 39 in good health and CMV-seronegative.

The chain employs TRBV5-4 and TRBJ2-3; 15 bases align to TRBD2. This CDR3 spans 19 amino acids. Germline V lookup: CDR1 SGHNT, CDR2 YYREEE (reference sequence). Trimming cost V 4 bases and J 4 bases; bases outside gene matches: 13. The CDR3 sequence is CASSHGLAGGLSRSDTQYF. CDR3 sequence (DNA): TGTGCCAGCAGCCACGGACTAGCGGGGGGGCTCAGTCGATCAGATACGCAGTATTTT.

The chain is built from TRBV9 and TRBJ1-2, with TRBD1 as a possible D gene (5 bases). V was trimmed by 3 bases and J by 1 base, leaving 22 bases between them. This CDR3 spans 18 amino acids. CDR1 and CDR2 (germline): SGDLS, YYNGEE. CDR3 DNA: TGTGCCAGCAGCGCGGGACGGTGGAGCGGGGAGGGTAACTATGGCTACACCTTC. Translating it yields CASSAGRWSGEGNYGYTF.

The rearrangement joins TRBV6-4 to TRBJ1-1; no clear D. This CDR3 has 13 residues. Trimming removed 7 bases from V and 1 base from J, with 10 bases in between. From germline, CDR1 is MRHNA and CDR2 SNTAGT. The CDR3 loop is CASKLEENTEAFF. The CDR3 DNA sequence: TGTGCCAGCAAGCTAGAAGAGAACACTGAAGCTTTCTTT.

The CDR3 DNA reads as TGTGCCAGTAGTTCGGGACTAGCGGGAATTTATGAGCAGTTCTTC. Translating it yields CASSSGLAGIYEQFF. The chain couples TRBV19 to TRBJ2-1; 13 bases are a match to TRBD2. Germline V gene data show CDR1 as LNHDA and CDR2 as SQIVND (reference sequence). CDR3 length equals 15 residues. The J segment lost 8 bases and the V segment lost 5 bases, leaving 6 bases of the junction unmatched.

J is TRBJ2-3 and V is TRBV9, with 8 nucleotides matching TRBD2. J lost 3 bases, V lost 4 bases, and 13 bases had no gene match. CDR1 and CDR2 (germline): SGDLS, YYNGEE. CDR3 length: 17 amino acids. CDR3 DNA sequence: TGTGCCAGCAGCCATCGAGGAGCGGGAGAGCGGACAGATACGCAGTATTTT. As protein: CASSHRGAGERTDTQYF. Full variable domain (rest looked up from reference TRBV9 and TRBJ2-3): DSGVTQTPKHLITATGQRVTLRCSPRSGDLSVYWYQQSLDQGLQFLIQYYNGEERAKGNILERFSAQQFPDLHSELNLSSLELGDSALYFCASSHRGAGERTDTQYFGPGTRLTVL.

The rearrangement joins TRBV5-6 to TRBJ1-1; TRBD1 matches 8 bases. Trimming removed 4 bases from V and 0 bases from J; junction bases left unmatched: 8. Per germline, CDR1 SGHDT and CDR2 YYEEEE. The CDR3 totals 16 residues. The CDR3: CASSVATGGVNTEAFF. CDR3 nucleotide sequence: TGTGCCAGCAGCGTAGCCACAGGGGGGGTGAACACTGAAGCTTTCTTT.

The chain employs TRBV11-2 and TRBJ2-3; no definite D call. The CDR3 is 15 residues long. Per the germline V gene, CDR1 is SGHAT and CDR2 is FQNNGV. V lost 5 bases to trimming and J lost 0 bases, with 12 bases between them. The CDR3 reads CASSQASPSTDTQYF. The CDR3 DNA reads TGTGCCAGCAGCCAGGCTTCCCCTAGCACAGATACGCAGTATTTT.

The chain employs TRBV11-3 and TRBJ2-7, with 10 bases fitting TRBD1. Trimming cost V 6 bases and J 7 bases; bases outside gene matches: 3. This CDR3 is built from 12 residues. Germline loops: CDR1 SGHNT, CDR2 YENEEA. CDR3 region: CASSRTGGEQYF. The CDR3 region has the DNA TGTGCCAGCAGTCGGACAGGGGGGGAGCAGTACTTC.

This chain's CDR3 is CASRTRMNTEAFF. CDR3 bases: TGTGCCAGTAGGACAAGAATGAACACTGAAGCTTTCTTT. The rearrangement links TRBV19 to TRBJ1-1; no firm D call. Between the trimmed V and J ends, which lost 6 bases and 0 bases, there was a span of 8 bases. CDR1 and CDR2 (germline): LNHDA, SQIVND (reference sequence). CDR3 length: 13 amino acids.

This chain joins TRBV6-1 and TRBJ1-3, with 10 nucleotides matching TRBD1. Germline values: CDR1 MNHNS, CDR2 SASEGT. This CDR3 spans 15 amino acids. V lost 4 bases and J lost 5; bases outside the gene matches: 5. In nucleotides, the CDR3 is TGTGCCAGCAGTGTCGACAGGGGGCAAAGAAACACCATATATTTT. Residues: CASSVDRGQRNTIYF.

This clone was seen once. V usage is TRBV27 and J usage is TRBJ2-7; 9 bases fit TRBD1. This CDR3 contains 15 residues. V lost 4 bases to trimming and J lost 3 bases; unmatched junction nucleotides: 7. The V gene's germline CDR1 is MNHEY and CDR2 SMNVEV (reference sequence). The CDR3 is CASSSLAGQGYEQYF. In DNA form, the CDR3 reads TGTGCCAGCAGTTCGCTCGCGGGACAGGGCTACGAGCAGTACTTC.

The DNA for the CDR3 is TGTGCCATTCGAGGTACTGGGGCCAACGTCCTGACTTTC. It yields the protein CAIRGTGANVLTF. This chain uses TRBV6-1 with TRBJ2-6, with D uncertain. Germline assignment: CDR1 MNHNS and CDR2 SASEGT. This CDR3 region has 13 residues. V shed 10 bases and J shed 2 bases, with 9 bases lying between them.

The chain links TRBV9 to TRBJ1-4; tentative D call: TRBD1 (6 bases). Trimming removed 4 bases at V and 4 bases at J, with 11 bases between. The germline V gene has CDR1 SGDLS and CDR2 YYNGEE. CDR3 length: 14 residues. Here the CDR3 DNA reads TGTGCCAGCAGCCGGACAGCTTTTAATGAAAAACTGTTTTTT. It is translated as CASSRTAFNEKLFF.

CDR3 in DNA: TGTGCCAGCAGCCCTACCAATCAGCCCCAGCATTTT. Encoded protein: CASSPTNQPQHF. The chain employs TRBV7-9 and TRBJ1-5; D is uncertain. Trimming left V 5 bases short and J 3 bases short, with 5 bases between. This CDR3 has 12 amino acids. Germline values: CDR1 SEHNR, CDR2 FQNEAQ (reference sequence).

This clone was seen more than once but under ten times. This sequence joins TRBV7-2 and TRBJ2-1, with TRBD2 as a possible D gene (5 bases). V was trimmed by 3 bases and J by 12 bases, leaving 12 bases between them. Germline CDR1 is SGHTA and CDR2 is FQGNSA. The CDR3 runs to 12 residues. The CDR3 loop is CASSLAWAGQFF. CDR3 in DNA: TGTGCCAGCAGCTTGGCATGGGCGGGGCAGTTCTTC.

The chain combines TRBV2 with TRBJ1-1; 11 bases map to TRBD1. CDR3 length: 16 amino acids. After removal of 6 bases from V and 8 bases from J, the junction contained 14 bases not matched to a gene. Germline V gene sequence: CDR1 SNHLY, CDR2 FYNNEI. The CDR3 nucleotides read TGTGCCAGCAGGATAAGCGGGACAGGGGGTTTTATGGAAGCTTTCTTT. Protein product: CASRISGTGGFMEAFF.

The chain carries TRBV13 and TRBJ1-2; D possibly corresponds to TRBD1 (6 bases). V was shortened by 0 bases and J by 4 bases, with 15 bases between the two germline ends. CDR3 length: 16 amino acids. Germline V gene sequence: CDR1 PRHDT, CDR2 FYEKMQ (reference sequence). The CDR3 nucleotides are TGTGCCAGCAGCTTAGGGCCCGCGCTCAGGGGCTATGGCTACACCTTC. Translation: CASSLGPALRGYGYTF.

The rearrangement links TRBV18 to TRBJ2-3; TRBD2 might be the D (6 bases). CDR3 size: 12 residues. Trimming pared 3 bases from V and 5 bases from J, leaving 6 bases between. Germline V lookup: CDR1 KGHSH, CDR2 LQKENI. The CDR3 protein is CASSPGLDTQYF. The CDR3 DNA is TGTGCCAGCTCACCGGGACTAGATACGCAGTATTTT.

This clone appeared a single time. The chain uses TRBV7-9 and TRBJ2-2; 10 nucleotides align to TRBD2. CDR3 size: 18 residues. Germline trimming cut 2 bases from V and 5 bases from J; bases unmatched to any gene: 11. In germline, CDR1 is SEHNR, CDR2 FQNEAQ (reference sequence). The CDR3 DNA is TGTGCCAGCAGCTTATTGTCGCTAGCGGGAGTCGGGACCGGGGAGCTGTTTTTT. Amino acids: CASSLLSLAGVGTGELFF.

The V call is TRBV7-3, the J call TRBJ1-1; D is perhaps TRBD1 (6 bases). The germline V gene has CDR1 SGHTA and CDR2 FQGTGA. V gave up 5 bases and J gave up 3 bases, with 10 bases separating them. CDR3 length: 13 amino acids. The CDR3 DNA is TGTGCCAGCAGCAGGGGGTTGGACACTGAAGCTTTCTTT. It translates to CASSRGLDTEAFF.

The rearrangement uses TRBV6-4 and TRBJ1-2; D perhaps matches TRBD1 (5 bases). CDR1 and CDR2 from the germline V gene are MRHNA and SNTAGT. This CDR3 contains 18 residues. Between the trimmed V and J ends, which lost 2 bases and 7 bases, there was a span of 26 bases. The CDR3 coding sequence is TGTGCCAGCAGTGACACCGCGGAACCGGAGGGGCCAAACACTGGCTACACCTTC. Amino acids: CASSDTAEPEGPNTGYTF.

The chain combines TRBV5-1 with TRBJ2-2; 14 bases are a match to TRBD2. V gave up 4 bases and J gave up 2 bases; unmatched junction bases: 7. This CDR3 has 18 amino acids. The germline gives CDR1 SGHRS, CDR2 YFSETQ. The CDR3 loop reads CASSPTGTSGGNTGELFF. The CDR3 nucleotides are TGCGCCAGCAGCCCAACCGGGACTAGCGGGGGAAACACCGGGGAGCTGTTTTTT.

This chain connects TRBV9 to TRBJ2-7; a weak D match, TRBD2 (6 bases). The germline gives CDR1 SGDLS, CDR2 YYNGEE. The CDR3 runs 14 residues. V lost 0 bases and J 4 bases, leaving 11 bases between the germline ends. Here the CDR3 reads CASSVGREEYEQYF. The CDR3, as DNA: TGTGCCAGCAGCGTAGGCAGGGAGGAATACGAGCAGTACTTC.

V gene TRBV29-1 combines with J gene TRBJ2-7, with 7 nucleotides matching TRBD1. CDR1 is SQVTM and CDR2 is ANQGSEA in the germline V gene. V lost 3 bases, J lost 3 bases, and 8 bases stayed unmatched. The CDR3 length is 14 residues. The CDR3 loop is CSVEYPAGGYEQYF. In DNA, the CDR3 is TGCAGCGTTGAGTATCCGGCAGGGGGCTACGAGCAGTACTTC.

This chain links TRBV6-1 with TRBJ2-1, with a weak D call TRBD2 (6 bases). Trimming took off 4 bases at V and 4 bases at J, with 11 bases between the two ends. This CDR3 comprises 14 residues. Germline V lookup: CDR1 MNHNS, CDR2 SASEGT. CDR3 amino acids: CASSAQGGYNEQFF. CDR3 DNA sequence: TGTGCCAGCAGTGCCCAGGGAGGTTACAATGAGCAGTTCTTC.

CDR3 in DNA: TGTGCCAGCAGTTTCGCGGGAGGTGCAGGTAAAGTGGAGACCCAGTACTTC. It encodes CASSFAGGAGKVETQYF. V and J are TRBV28 and TRBJ2-5; 8 nucleotides agree with TRBD2. The CDR3 runs to 17 residues. CDR1 and CDR2 from the germline V gene are MDHEN and SYDVKM. J was trimmed by 5 bases and V by 3 bases; bases with no gene match: 14.

This clone was seen a handful of times. The J gene is TRBJ1-5, the V gene TRBV4-2, with 12 bases that match TRBD1. V lost 5 bases and J lost 4; bases outside the gene matches: 9. CDR3 length: 17 amino acids. CDR1 and CDR2 from the germline V gene are LGHNA and YNFKEQ. The CDR3 bases are TGTGCCAGCAGCGTCCGGGACAGGGGGCGCCGAAATCAGCCCCAGCATTTT. It specifies CASSVRDRGRRNQPQHF.